The 22 T cell receptor beta chains presented below share a single source sample, sequenced in a study of shared clonotypes between healthy human individuals. CD45RO-negative, CCR7-positively selected cells formed the naive CD8 fraction, excluding terminally differentiated effector memory CD45RA+ cells. The table came from immunoSEQ multiplex PCR; TCRdb's copy has only in-frame clones and leaves some out. The table has roughly 1,800,000 clones, roughly 95% seen once; the top ten hold 0.9% to 1.5%. Sequencing was done on a sample of naive CD8+ T cells sorted from blood. All receptors come from a man aged 18 to 30 in good health.

V and J are TRBV6-1 and TRBJ2-1; TRBD2 agrees at 8 bases. This CDR3 contains 15 residues. V dropped 4 bases and J dropped 3; count of bases not matched to a gene: 5. Germline V gene sequence: CDR1 MNHNS, CDR2 SASEGT. CDR3 sequence: CASSASGLHYNEQFF. The CDR3 DNA sequence: TGTGCCAGCAGTGCTAGCGGGCTCCACTACAATGAGCAGTTCTTC.

The chain has TRBV27 and TRBJ1-1, with D uncertain. Germline V gene data show CDR1 as MNHEY and CDR2 as SMNVEV (reference sequence). The CDR3 is 14 amino acids. V dropped 2 bases and J dropped 8 bases, with 15 bases sitting between them. The DNA of the CDR3 is TGTGCCAGCAGTTTAGAGTCAGTCGGTCAAGAAGCTTTCTTT. Translated, it gives CASSLESVGQEAFF.

V usage is TRBV29-1 and J usage is TRBJ2-7; the D gene is possibly TRBD2 (7 bases). CDR1 is SQVTM and CDR2 is ANQGSEA in the germline V gene. V dropped 5 bases and J dropped 0 bases, with 17 bases sitting between them. The CDR3 is made up of 15 amino acids. CDR3 in amino acids: CSVRGGIESSYEQYF. In DNA form, the CDR3 reads TGCAGCGTTAGGGGGGGCATTGAGAGCTCCTACGAGCAGTACTTC.

This chain uses TRBV7-8 with TRBJ2-2; TRBD2 matches 12 bases. Per the germline V gene, CDR1 is SGHVS and CDR2 is FQNEAQ. The CDR3 is made up of 17 amino acids. J lost 2 bases, V lost 1 base, and 2 bases had no gene match. In nucleotides, the CDR3 is TGTGCCAGCAGCTTAGGACTAGCGGGAGATAACACCGGGGAGCTGTTTTTT. Its protein is CASSLGLAGDNTGELFF. The variable domain in full, with the rest retrieved from reference TRBV7-8 and TRBJ2-2, is GAGVSQSPRYKVAKRGQDVALRCDPISGHVSLFWYQQALGQGPEFLTYFQNEAQLDKSGLPSDRFFAERPEGSVSTLKIQRTQQEDSAVYLCASSLGLAGDNTGELFFGEGSRLTVL.

The J gene is TRBJ2-7, the V gene TRBV4-1, with 10 bases aligning to TRBD1. The V gene end was trimmed by 0 bases and the J gene end by 0 bases; junction bases not matched to a gene: 8. The CDR3 is 18 amino acids. Germline lookup yields CDR1 MGHRA and CDR2 YSYEKL. The CDR3 reads CASSQDRERQGASYEQYF. The CDR3 DNA reads as TGCGCCAGCAGCCAAGATCGGGAAAGACAGGGGGCCTCCTACGAGCAGTACTTC.

As concerns this clone: The identical CDR3 is also encoded by other nucleotide sequences in the sample. The J gene is TRBJ1-5, the V gene TRBV9, with D maybe TRBD1 (5 bases). Deletions cut 2 bases from V and 0 bases from J, with 6 bases between. The CDR3 covers 14 residues. CDR1 SGDLS and CDR2 YYNGEE come from the germline V gene. CDR3 sequence: CASSVGVSNQPQHF. The DNA for the CDR3 is TGTGCCAGCAGCGTGGGGGTTAGCAATCAGCCCCAGCATTTT.

This clone was observed once. The genes are TRBV5-1 and TRBJ1-6; possible D gene TRBD1, 5 bases. Deletions cut 3 bases from V and 0 bases from J, with 10 bases between. The CDR3 is 16 amino acids. The germline V gene encodes CDR1 SGHRS and CDR2 YFSETQ. The DNA of the CDR3 is TGCGCCAGCAGCTCCGACAGTCGCTCCTATAATTCACCCCTCCACTTT. Protein product: CASSSDSRSYNSPLHF.

The V call is TRBV28, the J call TRBJ2-3; D remains unclear. V lost 2 bases and J 0 bases, leaving 9 bases between the germline ends. Germline V gene data show CDR1 as MDHEN and CDR2 as SYDVKM. The CDR3 is 15 residues long. CDR3 bases: TGTGCCAGCAGTTTAGGTCAGATTAGCACAGATACGCAGTATTTT. As protein: CASSLGQISTDTQYF.

The V call is TRBV7-9, the J call TRBJ1-5; TRBD1 agrees at 11 bases. This CDR3 contains 17 residues. V shed 0 bases and J 9 bases; nucleotides not matched to a gene: 10. Per germline, CDR1 SEHNR and CDR2 FQNEAQ (reference sequence). CDR3 loop: CASSLAGGQGVNGPQHF. In DNA, the CDR3 is TGTGCCAGCAGCTTAGCCGGGGGACAGGGGGTTAATGGGCCCCAGCATTTT.

V usage is TRBV10-2 and J usage is TRBJ2-7; D possibly corresponds to TRBD2 (6 bases). V lost 5 bases and J 5 bases, leaving 19 bases between the germline ends. The germline gives CDR1 WSHSY, CDR2 SAAADI. The CDR3 is 15 residues long. The DNA for the CDR3 is TGCGCCAGCAGTTCCGGACCAAACCGGGAGCACGAGCAGTACTTC. Translated: CASSSGPNREHEQYF.

This sequence joins TRBV28 and TRBJ2-5; D uncertain. The CDR3 covers 14 residues. Germline assignment: CDR1 MDHEN and CDR2 SYDVKM. Trimming pared 2 bases from V and 0 bases from J, leaving 7 bases between. The CDR3 DNA reads as TGTGCCAGCAGTTTAGGAATAAACCAAGAGACCCAGTACTTC. Protein sequence: CASSLGINQETQYF.

V gene TRBV6-6 combines with J gene TRBJ1-1; D remains unclear. The germline CDR1 and CDR2 sequences are MNHNY and SVGAGI (reference sequence). Trimming shortened V by 5 bases and J by 0 bases, and 7 bases separated the two germline ends. The CDR3 is 13 amino acids. The CDR3 loop reads CASSLQLNTEAFF. The CDR3 DNA is TGTGCCAGCAGTCTTCAGCTGAACACTGAAGCTTTCTTT.

The chain has TRBV10-3 and TRBJ2-7; TRBD1 or TRBD2 may be the D gene (5 bases each). The CDR3 consists of 14 residues. Between the trimmed V and J ends, which lost 5 bases and 1 base, there was a span of 12 bases. Per the germline V gene, CDR1 is ENHRY and CDR2 is SYGVKD. The CDR3: CAISTGTTSYEQYF. CDR3 nucleotide sequence: TGTGCCATCAGTACCGGGACGACATCCTACGAGCAGTACTTC.

This clone was picked up a small number of times. The chain links TRBV4-1 to TRBJ2-1; D may correspond to TRBD1 or TRBD2 (5 bases each). V gave up 6 bases and J gave up 0 bases, with 15 bases separating them. CDR3 length equals 16 residues. CDR1 is MGHRA, CDR2 YSYEKL, per germline. CDR3: CASSPRMGDSYNEQFF. The CDR3 DNA reads as TGCGCCAGCAGTCCAAGGATGGGGGACTCCTACAATGAGCAGTTCTTC.

This chain joins TRBV27 and TRBJ2-7; no clear D gene. CDR1 and CDR2 (germline): MNHEY, SMNVEV (reference sequence). This CDR3 region has 12 residues. Trimming removed 6 bases from V and 7 bases from J, with 13 bases in between. The chain's CDR3 is CASSTLTGEQYF. The CDR3 DNA sequence: TGTGCCAGCAGCACCCTCACTGGGGAGCAGTACTTC.

The count of this clone is one. This chain links TRBV2 with TRBJ1-5, with D possibly being TRBD1 (5 bases). The germline V gene has CDR1 SNHLY and CDR2 FYNNEI. The CDR3 has 16 amino acids. The V end was cut by 2 bases, the J end by 1 base, with 12 bases between. This CDR3 is CASSEMAGMSNQPQHF. Written as DNA, the CDR3 is TGTGCCAGCAGTGAAATGGCAGGGATGAGCAATCAGCCCCAGCATTTT.

The chain couples TRBV4-1 to TRBJ1-2, with D unclear. Looked up from germline, CDR1 is MGHRA and CDR2 is YSYEKL. Deletions cut 0 bases from V and 5 bases from J, with 7 bases between. The CDR3 is made up of 13 amino acids. In nucleotides, the CDR3 is TGCGCCAGCAGCCAAGAAAGTTTGTATGGCTACACCTTC. Translating it yields CASSQESLYGYTF.

The chain links TRBV2 to TRBJ1-5; TRBD1 aligns across 7 bases. Germline trimming cut 1 base from V and 2 bases from J; bases unmatched to any gene: 5. The CDR3 has 16 residues. Germline V gene sequence: CDR1 SNHLY, CDR2 FYNNEI. The CDR3 region is CASSEDRGLGNQPQHF. CDR3 nucleotides: TGTGCCAGCAGTGAAGACAGGGGACTGGGCAATCAGCCCCAGCATTTT.

The chain uses TRBV19 and TRBJ2-7, with 9 positions matching TRBD1. The CDR3 totals 15 residues. Trimming took 6 bases from V and 3 from J; bases not matched to a gene: 9. Looked up from germline, CDR1 is LNHDA and CDR2 is SQIVND (reference sequence). The CDR3 loop reads CASSAGTGYFYEQYF. CDR3 coding DNA: TGTGCCAGTAGCGCCGGGACAGGGTACTTCTACGAGCAGTACTTC.

This clone was detected only once. The chain links TRBV28 to TRBJ1-5, with D perhaps TRBD1 (5 bases). The CDR3 is 15 residues long. The V gene lost 6 bases and the J gene lost 9 bases, with 21 bases spanning the gap. CDR1 and CDR2 (germline): MDHEN, SYDVKM. CDR3 sequence reads: CASSRGPRGPGPQHF. As DNA, the CDR3 is TGTGCCAGCAGCCGCGGGCCTAGGGGCCCGGGGCCCCAGCATTTT.

The chain links TRBV11-2 to TRBJ2-7; 8 positions agree with TRBD1. V dropped 5 bases and J dropped 2; count of bases not matched to a gene: 8. Looked up from germline, CDR1 is SGHAT and CDR2 is FQNNGV. The CDR3 loop spans 15 amino acids. The CDR3 sequence is CASSHGQGATYEQYF. The CDR3 bases are TGTGCCAGCAGCCACGGACAGGGCGCAACCTACGAGCAGTACTTC. Complete variable domain (other parts from reference TRBV11-2 and TRBJ2-7): EAGVAQSPRYKIIEKRQSVAFWCNPISGHATLYWYQQILGQGPKLLIQFQNNGVVDDSQLPKDRFSAERLKGVDSTLKIQPAKLEDSAVYLCASSHGQGATYEQYFGPGTRLTVT.

This chain's CDR3 is CASKRDSHYGYTF. CDR3 coding DNA: TGTGCCAGCAAGCGGGACAGCCATTATGGCTACACCTTC. This rearrangement joins TRBV5-6 to TRBJ1-2, with 7 nucleotides matching TRBD1. V shed 6 bases and J 5 bases; nucleotides not matched to a gene: 7. The CDR3 consists of 13 residues. Looked up from germline, CDR1 is SGHDT and CDR2 is YYEEEE.